A single sample gave rise to the 8 T cell receptor beta chains below, sequenced in a study of blood T cell repertoires in COVID-19. Sequencing was performed with immunoSEQ multiplex PCR; in TCRdb, only in-frame clones are kept and a portion is missing. The sample includes about 280,000 clones, 90% of them seen just once. Source material: PBMCs or T cells enriched from blood (not recorded which). These receptors originate from a woman between 18 and 29 years old with acute COVID-19.

V usage is TRBV3-1 (or the pseudogene TRBV3-2) and J usage is TRBJ2-1, with a possible D match to TRBD1 (5 bases). This CDR3 region has 17 residues. V gave up 4 bases and J gave up 0 bases, with 16 bases separating them. Germline CDR1 is LGHDT and CDR2 is YNNKEL (reference sequence). In nucleotides, the CDR3 is TGTGCCAGCAGCCCGAGTAGGGGTACTCGCTCCTACAATGAGCAGTTCTTC. Translation gives CASSPSRGTRSYNEQFF.

The chain has TRBV29-1 and TRBJ2-1, with 9 bases identical to TRBD1. The germline gives CDR1 SQVTM, CDR2 ANQGSEA. This CDR3 contains 12 residues. J gave up 9 bases and V 7 bases, and 7 bases lay outside the gene matches. The CDR3 DNA sequence: TGCAGCGATAACCCGGGACAGGGTGAGCAGTTCTTC. Translating gives CSDNPGQGEQFF.

The chain combines TRBV7-6 with TRBJ1-4, with a weak D call TRBD1 (6 bases). Per germline, CDR1 SGHVS and CDR2 FNYEAQ. CDR3 length equals 15 residues. Trimming removed 1 base at V and 7 bases at J, with 13 bases between. CDR3 loop: CASSLGGGLGEKLFF. CDR3 coding DNA: TGTGCCAGCAGCTTAGGAGGGGGTCTAGGTGAAAAACTGTTTTTT. Based on the CDR3 plus reference TRBV7-6 and TRBJ1-4, the full variable domain is GAGVSQSPRYKVTKRGQDVALRCDPISGHVSLYWYRQALGQGPEFLTYFNYEAQQDKSGLPNDRFSAERPEGSISTLTIQRTEQRDSAMYRCASSLGGGLGEKLFFGSGTQLSVL.

This rearrangement joins TRBV5-6 to TRBJ2-3; possibly TRBD1 for D (5 bases). The CDR3 totals 13 residues. The germline V gene has CDR1 SGHDT and CDR2 YYEEEE. The V end lost 10 bases, the J end lost 1 base, and 13 bases lay between the germline ends. The CDR3 reads CAREGAGTDTQYF. CDR3 bases: TGTGCCCGCGAAGGGGCCGGCACAGATACGCAGTATTTT.

A remark on this clone: The sample has other DNA sequences that encode this CDR3 too. This rearrangement joins TRBV6-5 to TRBJ1-1, with D uncertain. The CDR3 covers 14 residues. Germline V lookup: CDR1 MNHEY, CDR2 SVGAGI. V lost 0 bases, J lost 1 base, and 6 bases lay in between. The CDR3 region is CASSYSAGNTEAFF. The CDR3 region has the DNA TGTGCCAGCAGTTACTCGGCAGGGAACACTGAAGCTTTCTTT.

The V and J genes are TRBV18 and TRBJ2-7, with D possibly matching TRBD2 (6 bases). The ends were cut back, 3 bases at V and 5 bases at J, with 17 bases in the middle. The CDR3 has 15 amino acids. Germline loops: CDR1 KGHSH, CDR2 LQKENI. The CDR3 protein is CASSPPTSNTNEQYF. CDR3 nucleotides: TGTGCCAGCTCACCTCCGACTAGTAATACCAACGAGCAGTACTTC.

The chain combines TRBV6-2 or TRBV6-3 with TRBJ2-5; D unresolved. Germline CDR1 reads MNHEY; CDR2 reads SVGEGT. The V gene lost 1 base and the J gene lost 3 bases, with 9 bases spanning the gap. The CDR3 length is 14 residues. Here the CDR3 reads CASSYLSAKETQYF. The CDR3 nucleotides are TGTGCCAGCAGTTACTTGTCCGCTAAAGAGACCCAGTACTTC.

V and J are TRBV11-2 and TRBJ2-5, with 8 nucleotides matching TRBD1. The germline V gene has CDR1 SGHAT and CDR2 FQNNGV. CDR3 size: 15 residues. Losses at the gene ends were 1 base for V and 5 bases for J; bases not matched to a gene: 6. In DNA form, the CDR3 reads TGTGCCAGCAGCTTAGGACAGGGGACCAGGGAGACCCAGTACTTC. Translation gives CASSLGQGTRETQYF.